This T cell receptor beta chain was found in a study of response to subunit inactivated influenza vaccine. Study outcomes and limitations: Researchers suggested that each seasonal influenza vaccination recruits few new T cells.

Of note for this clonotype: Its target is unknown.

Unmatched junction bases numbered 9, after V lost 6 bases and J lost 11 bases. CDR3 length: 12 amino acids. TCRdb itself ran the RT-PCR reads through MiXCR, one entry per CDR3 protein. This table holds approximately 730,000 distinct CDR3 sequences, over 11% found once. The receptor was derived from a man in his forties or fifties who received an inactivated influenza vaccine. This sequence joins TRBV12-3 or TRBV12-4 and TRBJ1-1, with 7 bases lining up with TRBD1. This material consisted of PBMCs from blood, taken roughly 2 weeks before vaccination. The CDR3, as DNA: TGTGCCAGCAGGGCGACAGGGATGTCGGCTTTCTTT. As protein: CASRATGMSAFF.